This T cell receptor (beta chain) was documented in a study of STAT5B mutations in CD4+ large granular lymphocyte leukemia. Study observations and caveats: Higher CD4+ than CD8+ T-LGLL clonality might reflect small sample size. Main leukemic clonotypes were patient-specific, but about 26% appeared at low frequency elsewhere.

A few counts support this clone. Its antigen is undetermined. CDR1 SGHRS and CDR2 YFSETQ come from the germline V gene. CDR3 length: 16 residues. The J segment lost 2 bases and the V segment lost 0 bases, leaving 8 bases of the junction unmatched. Sequencing was at survey level. Only in-frame clones appear in the TCRdb table, and some are missing; sequencing was by immunoSEQ multiplex PCR. The sample consists of around 32,000 clones, less than 75% of them appearing once. Sequencing was carried out using CD4+ T cells from blood buffy coats. V is TRBV5-1 and J is TRBJ2-7; 7 nucleotides line up with TRBD2. The sequence derives from a human donor in good health. Here the CDR3 DNA reads TGCGCCAGCAGCTTGGAAGTGGGCGGGGGAACCTACGAGCAGTACTTC. It is translated as CASSLEVGGGTYEQYF.